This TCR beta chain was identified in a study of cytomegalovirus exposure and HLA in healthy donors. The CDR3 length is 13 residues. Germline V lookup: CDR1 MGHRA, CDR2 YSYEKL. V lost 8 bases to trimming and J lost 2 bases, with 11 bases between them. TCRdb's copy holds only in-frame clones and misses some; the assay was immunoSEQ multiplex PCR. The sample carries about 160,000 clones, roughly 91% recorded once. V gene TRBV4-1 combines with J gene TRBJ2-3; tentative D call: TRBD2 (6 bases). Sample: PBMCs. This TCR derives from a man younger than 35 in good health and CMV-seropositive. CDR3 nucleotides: TGCGCCAGCCGGGACTCCCTCACAGATACGCAGTATTTT. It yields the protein CASRDSLTDTQYF.